This T cell receptor (beta chain) was observed in a study of CXCR3-negative and CXCR3-positive naive CD8 T cells. Overall study context: Across all libraries, TRB reads numbered 120 million to 150 million, with about 1.5 +/- 0.3 million in each library. General study results and limits: Cryopreservation partially lowered CXCR3 expression, so most assays used fresh PBMCs. Naive CXCR3-positive and CXCR3-negative cells shared TRBV-TRBJ usage; memory cells diverged. Memory CD8+ cells showed much lower diversity, while both naive subsets displayed comparably high diversity.

Concerning this clonotype: Its antigen is unidentified.

UMI-labeled 5' RACE TRB cDNA libraries were prepared from the cells. TCRdb reprocessed the 5' RACE reads and stores each CDR3 protein as one record, lacking DNA. The table for this sample gives around 5,900 distinct CDR3 sequences. The germline CDR1 and CDR2 sequences are SNHLY and FYNNEI. The CDR3 consists of 13 residues. The receptor's source is a human donor in good health. Some clones in this sample may be carry-over from other donors' samples. Sequenced: naive CXCR3- CD8+ T cells from blood. Subset in this sample: CD45RO-CCR7+CD27+CD95- naive CD8+ T cells lacking CXCR3 (TNR3-). The chain links TRBV2 to TRBJ2-3; TCRdb lists TRBD2, though no DNA is available to test this call. The CDR3: CASSMRVADTQYF.